This T cell receptor beta chain was identified during a study of shared clonotypes between healthy human individuals. Study results and caveats: The study found approximately 5% of naive CD4 clonotypes shared across a handful of donors.

From germline, CDR1 is MNHNS and CDR2 SASEGT. V gave up 7 bases and J gave up 0 bases, with 7 bases separating them. This CDR3 spans 12 amino acids. For this clone: Its antigen is not known.

Using immunoSEQ multiplex PCR, the repertoire was profiled, and TCRdb retains in-frame clones only, with some absent. This table holds approximately 1.1 million clones, 78% found once. Sample: memory CD4+ T cells from PBMCs. Subset of the sample: CD45RA-negative fraction. V and J are TRBV6-1 and TRBJ2-7; no definite D call. The sequence came from a man aged 18 to 35 in good health. Some clones in this sample may be carry-over from other donors' samples. Here the CDR3 reads CASTPNSYEQYF. The CDR3 DNA follows: TGTGCCAGCACCCCTAACTCCTACGAGCAGTACTTC.